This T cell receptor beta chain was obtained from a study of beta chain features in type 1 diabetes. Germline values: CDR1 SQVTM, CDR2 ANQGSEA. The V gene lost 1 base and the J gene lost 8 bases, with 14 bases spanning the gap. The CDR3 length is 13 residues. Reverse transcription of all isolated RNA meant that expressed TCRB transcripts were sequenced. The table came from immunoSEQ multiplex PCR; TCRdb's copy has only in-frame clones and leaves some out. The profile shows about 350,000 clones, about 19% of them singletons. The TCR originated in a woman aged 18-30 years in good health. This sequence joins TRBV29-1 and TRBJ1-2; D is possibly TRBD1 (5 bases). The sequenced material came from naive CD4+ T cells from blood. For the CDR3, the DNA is TGCAGCGTTGAAGCGTGGGGACTCGGGGGCTACACCTTC. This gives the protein CSVEAWGLGGYTF.